One and the same sample provided the 21 T cell receptor beta chains below, sequenced in a study of blood T cell repertoires in COVID-19. Using immunoSEQ multiplex PCR, the repertoire was profiled, and TCRdb retains in-frame clones only, with some absent. The sample has 180,000 or so clones; more than 75% are singletons. Material: PBMCs or T cells enriched from blood (not recorded which). These receptors were obtained from a man in his 60s who had been exposed to COVID-19.

The chain uses TRBV7-2 and TRBJ2-5; D remains unclear. The germline V and J ends were trimmed by 5 bases and 2 bases, with 15 bases remaining between them. This CDR3 region has 15 residues. Germline-derived CDR1 and CDR2 are SGHTA and FQGNSA. Here the CDR3 DNA reads TGTGCCAGCAGCCTCAATAGAGGCCTACAAGAGACCCAGTACTTC. Translation: CASSLNRGLQETQYF.

In the case of this clone: The junction differs from germline at one of its ends, possibly a read error. The rearrangement uses TRBV30 and TRBJ2-1, with TRBD1 as a possible D gene (8 bases). Germline V gene lookup returns CDR1 GTSNPN and CDR2 SVGIG (reference sequence). The CDR3 sequence is 13 residues long. The CDR3 region is CAWSVIQGGNQLF. CDR3 nucleotides: TGTGCCTGGAGTGTAATACAGGGGGGGAATCAGCTCTTC.

The V call is TRBV30, the J call TRBJ1-4; D may be TRBD1 (5 bases). The CDR3 extends over 13 amino acids. Germline CDR1 reads GTSNPN; CDR2 reads SVGIG (reference sequence). The ends were cut back, 0 bases at V and 7 bases at J, with 9 bases in the middle. CDR3 DNA sequence: TGTGCCTGGAGTGTGGGGCTCGGTGAAAAACTGTTTTTT. This encodes CAWSVGLGEKLFF.

This clone showed up just a few times. This rearrangement joins TRBV29-1 to TRBJ2-5; D possibly corresponds to TRBD2 (5 bases). V shed 3 bases and J shed 2 bases, with 7 bases lying between them. CDR1 and CDR2 (germline): SQVTM, ANQGSEA. The CDR3 extends over 12 amino acids. This CDR3 reads CSVDSGQETQYF. Here the CDR3 DNA reads TGCAGCGTTGATTCGGGGCAAGAGACCCAGTACTTC.

The chain recombines TRBV13 with TRBJ1-4, with D possibly matching TRBD1 (6 bases). The germline gives CDR1 PRHDT, CDR2 FYEKMQ (reference sequence). Trimming left V 6 bases short and J 7 bases short, with 18 bases between. The CDR3 length is 15 residues. CDR3: CASSHGGQRGEKLFF. In DNA form, the CDR3 reads TGTGCCAGCAGTCACGGGGGGCAGAGGGGTGAAAAACTGTTTTTT.

This rearrangement joins TRBV5-1 to TRBJ2-1; D might be TRBD1 (5 bases). CDR3 length: 15 amino acids. The V end was cut by 0 bases, the J end by 5 bases, with 12 bases between. CDR1 SGHRS and CDR2 YFSETQ come from the germline V gene. The CDR3 loop reads CASSLARAYNNEQFF. The DNA for the CDR3 is TGCGCCAGCAGCTTGGCCAGGGCGTATAACAATGAGCAGTTCTTC.

This clone was picked up a small number of times. The J gene is TRBJ1-5, the V gene TRBV10-2, with D perhaps TRBD1 (6 bases). There are 12 residues in the CDR3. CDR1 is WSHSY and CDR2 is SAAADI in the germline V gene. The V end lost 7 bases, the J end lost 6 bases, and 10 bases lay between the germline ends. The CDR3 coding sequence is TGCGCCAGCAAAACAGGGAGTCAGCCCCAGCATTTT. It specifies CASKTGSQPQHF.

The chain combines TRBV18 with TRBJ1-4, with a weak D call TRBD1 (6 bases). The germline V gene encodes CDR1 KGHSH and CDR2 LQKENI. CDR3 length: 12 amino acids. Trimming took off 6 bases at V and 5 bases at J, with 7 bases between the two ends. The CDR3: CASSDSNEKLFF. CDR3 sequence (DNA): TGTGCCAGCTCGGACAGCAATGAAAAACTGTTTTTT. Full variable domain (remainder filled in from reference TRBV18 and TRBJ1-4): NAGVMQNPRHLVRRRGQEARLRCSPMKGHSHVYWYRQLPEEGLKFMVYLQKENIIDESGMPKERFSAEFPKEGPSILRIQQVVRGDSAAYFCASSDSNEKLFFGSGTQLSVL.

The chain is built from TRBV7-6 and TRBJ2-2, with TRBD1 matching over 7 bases. Germline V lookup: CDR1 SGHVS, CDR2 FNYEAQ. Trimming at V came to 5 bases and at J to 6 bases, leaving 15 bases not matched to a gene. The CDR3 is 17 amino acids. This chain's CDR3 is CASSPHVSGGKAGELFF. CDR3 coding DNA: TGTGCCAGCAGCCCCCACGTATCAGGGGGTAAGGCCGGGGAGCTGTTTTTT.

The genes are TRBV3-1 (or the pseudogene TRBV3-2) and TRBJ2-3; D possibly corresponds to TRBD2 (5 bases). In germline, CDR1 is LGHDT, CDR2 YNNKEL (reference sequence). V lost 4 bases and J lost 7, with 12 bases in between. The CDR3 contains 13 residues. CDR3 nucleotides: TGTGCCAGCAGCCCCGGGGTCCCCTATACGCAGTATTTT. Amino acid sequence: CASSPGVPYTQYF.

This clone was seen ten or more times. The CDR3: CASSYSAPFYEQYF. CDR3 DNA: TGTGCCAGCAGCTATAGCGCCCCTTTCTACGAGCAGTACTTC. The chain recombines TRBV7-2 with TRBJ2-7, with D possibly being TRBD2 (5 bases). The germline V and J ends were trimmed by 4 bases and 3 bases, with 13 bases remaining between them. Germline CDR1 SGHTA, CDR2 FQGNSA. This CDR3 contains 14 residues.

The CDR3 DNA reads as TGTGCCAGTAGTATCACCCTGGCAGGGCCAGGAAACACCATATATTTT. Translation: CASSITLAGPGNTIYF. The chain recombines TRBV19 with TRBJ1-3; TRBD1 might be the D (5 bases). Germline V gene lookup returns CDR1 LNHDA and CDR2 SQIVND (reference sequence). The V end was cut by 3 bases, the J end by 4 bases, with 16 bases between. The CDR3 extends over 16 amino acids.

The J gene is TRBJ2-5, the V gene TRBV24-1; TRBD1 might be the D (5 bases). Germline CDR1 KGHDR, CDR2 SFDVKD. CDR3 length: 16 residues. V lost 0 bases, J lost 5 bases, and 15 bases lay in between. CDR3 nucleotides: TGTGCCACCAGTGATTTGCGTTCAAAGGGGCGCGAGACCCAGTACTTC. It translates to CATSDLRSKGRETQYF.

The J gene is TRBJ1-2, the V gene TRBV18, with 8 bases identical to TRBD1. This CDR3 region has 16 residues. V shed 3 bases, J shed 8 bases, and the junction held 14 bases outside the gene matches. CDR1 and CDR2 (germline): KGHSH, LQKENI. The CDR3 sequence is CASSPPFDRGKGGYTF. The CDR3 nucleotides are TGTGCCAGCTCACCTCCTTTCGACAGGGGAAAAGGCGGCTACACCTTC. Full variable domain (remainder filled in from reference TRBV18 and TRBJ1-2): NAGVMQNPRHLVRRRGQEARLRCSPMKGHSHVYWYRQLPEEGLKFMVYLQKENIIDESGMPKERFSAEFPKEGPSILRIQQVVRGDSAAYFCASSPPFDRGKGGYTFGSGTRLTVV.

This chain joins TRBV2 and TRBJ1-4; D is perhaps TRBD1 (6 bases). Trimming took off 6 bases at V and 10 bases at J, with 21 bases between the two ends. This CDR3 has 15 residues. CDR1 SNHLY and CDR2 FYNNEI come from the germline V gene. The CDR3 sequence is CASSRGHRELGKLFF. The DNA for the CDR3 is TGTGCCAGCAGCCGTGGGCACAGGGAGTTAGGAAAACTGTTTTTT.

The chain links TRBV7-9 to TRBJ2-2; the D gene is possibly TRBD1 (6 bases). The germline V gene encodes CDR1 SEHNR and CDR2 FQNEAQ (reference sequence). The V gene lost 5 bases and the J gene lost 0 bases, with 13 bases spanning the gap. The CDR3 runs 16 residues. CDR3 in amino acids: CASSPVDRANTGELFF. The DNA of the CDR3 is TGTGCCAGCAGCCCAGTGGACAGAGCGAACACCGGGGAGCTGTTTTTT.

The chain combines TRBV10-3 with TRBJ1-1; 9 nucleotides line up with TRBD1. V lost 10 bases to trimming and J lost 5 bases; unmatched junction nucleotides: 14. The CDR3 is 15 residues long. Germline CDR1 and CDR2: ENHRY and SYGVKD. CDR3 in amino acids: CATRFDQTGGTEAFF. Written as DNA, the CDR3 is TGTGCCACCCGATTCGATCAGACAGGGGGAACTGAAGCTTTCTTT.

V usage is TRBV27 and J usage is TRBJ2-3; 11 nucleotides align to TRBD2. This CDR3 is built from 15 residues. CDR1 and CDR2 (germline): MNHEY, SMNVEV (reference sequence). The ends lost 2 bases at V and 3 bases at J; junction bases unmatched: 1. The CDR3 DNA reads TGTGCCAGCAGTTTACCTAGCGGGAGGACAGATACGCAGTATTTT. Translating it yields CASSLPSGRTDTQYF.

This clone was picked up one time. The rearrangement links TRBV29-1 to TRBJ1-4, with 8 nucleotides matching TRBD1. After removal of 5 bases from V and 5 bases from J, the junction contained 4 bases not matched to a gene. The germline CDR1 and CDR2 sequences are SQVTM and ANQGSEA. This CDR3 is 13 amino acids long. This CDR3 is CSVLRDRNEKLFF. The CDR3 bases are TGCAGCGTTCTCCGGGACAGGAATGAAAAACTGTTTTTT.

The gene calls are TRBV5-8 and TRBJ2-7; unclear D gene. The CDR3 consists of 13 residues. Germline lookup yields CDR1 SGHTS and CDR2 YDEGEE. Trimming cost V 2 bases and J 3 bases, with 9 bases left between them. The CDR3 DNA follows: TGTGCCAGCAGCTTCTACAGTTACTACGAGCAGTACTTC. This translates into CASSFYSYYEQYF.

The chain links TRBV30 to TRBJ2-3, with 16 bases fitting TRBD2. This CDR3 has 16 residues. Germline CDR1 and CDR2: GTSNPN and SVGIG (reference sequence). V dropped 4 bases and J dropped 6; count of bases not matched to a gene: 7. The CDR3 DNA is TGTGCCTGGACCATAGGGACTAGCGGGAGGGGGGATACGCAGTATTTT. Amino acid sequence: CAWTIGTSGRGDTQYF.